In this sample, the clone carrying this T cell receptor (beta chain) turned up many times. The data were taken from a study of regulatory T cells in long-lasting Graves disease. HTBI primers from iRepertoire and Arm-PCR of CDR3 regions yielded the TCR beta libraries. TCRdb reprocessed the multiplex PCR reads with MiXCR, giving one entry per CDR3 protein. There are around 470,000 distinct CDR3 sequences in the sample; approximately 15% occur only once, and around a sixth lies in the top ten. Time point noted: newly diagnosed GD, antithyroid drugs for less than 3 months. Extracted RNA from PBMCs served as the source of the TCR library. With EDTA tubes as the receptacles, around 10 milliliters of peripheral blood were drawn. Trimming cost V 2 bases and J 5 bases, with 22 bases left between them. CDR1 and CDR2 (germline): GTSNPN, SVGIG (reference sequence). This CDR3 contains 17 residues. This sample was also put to use in a study of T cells in Graves' hyperthyroidism and ophthalmopathy. Per that paper: HTBI primers were the set used in a first-round RT-PCR of the TCR CDR3. Through a model of 13 V-J features, ophthalmopathy was separated from stable hyperthyroidism. Before onset, ophthalmopathy was predicted by the model a median roughly 6.8 months earlier.

The input for sequencing was peripheral blood mononuclear cells (PBMCs), taken at new diagnosis, from a patient treated with antithyroid drugs. The receptor was isolated from a woman in her forties or fifties with Graves disease. The chain combines TRBV30 with TRBJ2-1; D is possibly TRBD2 (5 bases). CDR3 sequence reads: CAWSRFAIRAGNNEQFF. In DNA form, the CDR3 reads TGTGCCTGGAGTAGGTTTGCGATCCGGGCGGGCAACAATGAGCAGTTCTTC.